These T cell receptor beta chains were read from a single sample in a study of cytomegalovirus exposure and HLA in healthy donors. Assay used: immunoSEQ multiplex PCR; TCRdb lists only in-frame clones, some missing. The table lists 110,000 or so clones, 70% to 90% of them singletons. The sample consisted of PBMCs. These receptors all stem from a woman aged 18-29 years in good health and CMV-seronegative. Both conserved end residues are part of each CDR3. Each record gives: clone size, V gene, CDR3 length, J gene, D gene, CDR3 protein. The D gene is left open where the match is weak. Clone size is stated in some rows and not others, as once, few, many or a class when expanded.

once	TRBV20-1	10	TRBJ2-1	NA	CSARDIEQFF
NA	TRBV9	14	TRBJ2-1	NA	CASSFWTSYNEQFF
many	TRBV25-1	14	TRBJ1-5	NA	CASSESKGQRPQHF
NA	TRBV7-3	13	TRBJ2-2	NA	CASSSQANGELFF
many	TRBV2	11	TRBJ2-7	NA	CASIRGYEQYF
NA	TRBV4-1	16	TRBJ2-1	TRBD1	CASRTTGTGVYNEQFF
NA	TRBV9	15	TRBJ1-1	NA	CASSLLGQGNTEAFF
NA	TRBV5-6	13	TRBJ1-2	NA	CASSSAQNYGYTF
NA	TRBV6-5	15	TRBJ1-2	NA	CASRGGREGNYGYTF
NA	TRBV7-9	16	TRBJ1-2	TRBD1	CASSPPDRGLESGYTF
NA	TRBV5-5	15	TRBJ2-7	TRBD2	CASSATGGTSYEQYF
NA	TRBV19	14	TRBJ2-7	NA	CASSIRERLYEQYF
NA	TRBV4-2	13	TRBJ1-4	NA	CASSPGPGEKLFF
NA	TRBV6-1	13	TRBJ1-2	NA	CASSDSRYYGYTF
NA	TRBV7-9	16	TRBJ2-1	TRBD1	CASSSIQGAAYNEQFF